The clone carrying this T cell receptor beta chain was seen a few times. The antigen is undetermined. This specimen belongs to a study of T cell repertoires in cytomegalovirus infection. Looked up from germline, CDR1 is LNHDA and CDR2 is SQIVND (reference sequence). The V and J ends lost 7 bases and 6 bases, in that order; junction bases with no gene match: 11. CDR3 length: 14 amino acids. TCRdb itself ran the reads through MiXCR, one entry per CDR3 protein. Of 600,000 to 700,000 distinct CDR3 sequences in the sample, roughly a third were seen once. Study-wide findings and caveats: Summed frequency of public TCR beta families distinguished CMV carriers with the relevant HLA.

This specimen was cultured PBMCs, taken from culture after CMV antigen stimulation. This clonotype was obtained from a human donor in good health (CMV status not recorded). Some clones in this sample may be carry-over from other donors' samples. The chain has TRBV19 and TRBJ2-7; 8 bases map to TRBD1. CDR3 loop: CASTQDRASGEQYF. The CDR3, as DNA: TGTGCCAGTACCCAGGACAGGGCTTCGGGCGAGCAGTACTTC.